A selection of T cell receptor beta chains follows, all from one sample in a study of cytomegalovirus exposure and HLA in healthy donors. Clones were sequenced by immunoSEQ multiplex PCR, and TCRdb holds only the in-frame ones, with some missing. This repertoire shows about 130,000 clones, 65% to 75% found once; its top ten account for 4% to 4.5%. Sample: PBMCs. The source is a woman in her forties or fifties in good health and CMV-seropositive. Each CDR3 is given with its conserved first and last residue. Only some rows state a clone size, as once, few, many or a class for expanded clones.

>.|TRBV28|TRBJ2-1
CASRGQGEGAYNEQFF
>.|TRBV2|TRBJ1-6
CASSLGVGRPLHF
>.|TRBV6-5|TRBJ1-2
CASRETGNYGYTF
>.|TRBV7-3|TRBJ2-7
CATWGERSTKDYEQYF
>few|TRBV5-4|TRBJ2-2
CASSSYGLTNTGELFF
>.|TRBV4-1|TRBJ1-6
CASSRGQGPNSPLHF
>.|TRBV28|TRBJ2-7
CASSPGGFYEQYF
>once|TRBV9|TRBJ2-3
CASSVRSTDTQYF
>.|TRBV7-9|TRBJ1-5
CASSSQGALQPQHF
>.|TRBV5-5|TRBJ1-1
CASSASLTVTNTEAFF
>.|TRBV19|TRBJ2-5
CASSIRYGTSGGETQYF
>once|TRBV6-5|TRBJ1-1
CASSYGQNTEAFF
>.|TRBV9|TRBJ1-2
CASSVGTGPNYGYTF
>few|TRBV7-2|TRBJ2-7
CASSPMRVYEQYF
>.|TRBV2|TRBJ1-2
CASRLTVSGGRGGYTF
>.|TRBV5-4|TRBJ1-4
CASSLGRSRKATNEKLFF
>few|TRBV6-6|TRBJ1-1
CASTIDSGWPNTEAFF
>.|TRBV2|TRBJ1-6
CASSGQSENSPLHF
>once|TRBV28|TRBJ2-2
CASSLWDRGTGELFF
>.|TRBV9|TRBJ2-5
CASSSRGGRETQYF
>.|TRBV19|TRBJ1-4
CASSTGAATNEKLFF
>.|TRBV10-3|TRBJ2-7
CAISEPRRQGNEQYF
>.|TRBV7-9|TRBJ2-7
CASSPIPPKQYF
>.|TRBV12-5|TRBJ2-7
CASAWAGGNYEQYF
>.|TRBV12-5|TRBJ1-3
CASSGSGNTIYF
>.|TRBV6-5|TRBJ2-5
CASSQGGSVGQQYF
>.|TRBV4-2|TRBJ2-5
CASSPLAGEKETQYF
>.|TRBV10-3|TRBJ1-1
CATEGQEDTEAFF
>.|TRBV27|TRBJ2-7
CASSSPGQGAYEQYF
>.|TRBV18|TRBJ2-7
CASSFDRDLYEQYF
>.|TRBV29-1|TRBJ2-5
CSVDYLPRGETQYF
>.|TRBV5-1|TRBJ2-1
CASSPLGVSGGYNEQFF
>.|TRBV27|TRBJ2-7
CASSPWDTPYEQYF
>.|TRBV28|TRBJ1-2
CASSLPSGTGATNYGYTF
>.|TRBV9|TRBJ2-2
CASSVLSRTENTGELFF
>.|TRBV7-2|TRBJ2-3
CASSLDQTSGGDTQYF
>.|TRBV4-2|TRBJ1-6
CASSPSDRERNSPLHF
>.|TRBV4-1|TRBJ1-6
CASSHDRDKNSPLHF
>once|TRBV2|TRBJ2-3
CASSELSGGAIDTQYF
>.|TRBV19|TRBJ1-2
CASSQGTGTSYGYTF
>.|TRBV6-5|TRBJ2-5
CASSYTRRTGQETQYF
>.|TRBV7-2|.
CASSSTGLSSYEQYF
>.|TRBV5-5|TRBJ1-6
CASSNRDTRSSYNSPLHF
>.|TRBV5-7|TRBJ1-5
CASSLEGQAPNQPQHF
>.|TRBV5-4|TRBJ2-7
CASSLGGAPSYEQYF
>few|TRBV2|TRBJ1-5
CASSEWGGNRPQHF
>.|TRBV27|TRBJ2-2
CASSKDRVGGELFF
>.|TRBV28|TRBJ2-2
CASSPYRATGELFF
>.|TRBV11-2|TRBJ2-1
CASSSGLGQGGYNEQFF
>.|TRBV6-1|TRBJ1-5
CASSEWANQPQHF